This T cell receptor beta chain was obtained from a study of immune evolution from preneoplasia to lung adenocarcinoma (dated by TCRdb to 2020 to 2022). About the study as a whole: No AAH lesions showed HLA loss of heterozygosity, compared with 7% of AIS, about 15% of MIA and roughly a third of ADC lesions. The study used immune gene expression, TCR sequencing and multiplex immunofluorescence to profile the immune contexture of lung adenocarcinoma precursors and invasive adenocarcinoma. Resected precursor lesions (AAH, AIS, MIA) and invasive adenocarcinomas were compared with paired morphologically normal lung tissue. The sample size was set by how many specimens were available, not by a prior power calculation. The immune data were integrated with whole exome sequencing and methylation data obtained from the same cohort of nodules. A total of approximately 50 patients with pulmonary nodules who underwent surgical resection were included in the overall cohort. TCR sequencing data were obtained from under 55 patients. According to the study, over a hundred samples were used for TCR sequencing. Class I HLA alleles were inferred from exome data with POLYSOLVER, and allele-specific HLA loss was detected with LOHHLA. What the authors observed across the whole study: The highest top T cell clone frequencies were observed in normal lung, and a progressive decrease in top T cell clone frequencies appeared to occur from AAH through AIS, MIA and invasive adenocarcinoma. Compared with EGFR-mutant or double wild-type lesions, KRAS-mutant nodules had the highest T cell clonality. Clonality was highest in normal lung, while later-stage lesions appeared to have lower clonality but higher T cell density and diversity. Findings were based on association rather than direct causation; larger cohorts with long-term follow-up and longitudinal biopsies were deemed needed. All patients were from Japan and China, so applicability to Western populations was uncertain.

The patients had resection in Japan or China between the mid-2010s and the late 2010s. The histologic diagnosis of each case was independently confirmed on H&E slides by two lung cancer pathologists. Premalignant or tumor cells were enriched for nucleic acid extraction by macro-dissection performed after pathologic assessment. DNA was isolated from FFPE tissue using the AllPrep DNA/RNA FFPE Kit. TCR beta CDR3 regions were sequenced from DNA using the immunoSEQ hsTCRbeta Kit. As for the original processing: TCR sequencing data were analysed with the ImmunoSEQ Analyzer. T cell clonality was defined as 1 minus Pielou's evenness, as computed on productive rearrangements. T cell diversity was measured with the inverse Simpson index on productive templates. T cell density was defined as TCR beta template counts normalized to usable DNA, with usable DNA estimated by amplification and sequencing of housekeeping genes. Two-sided Kruskal-Wallis tests were used to compare TCR metrics between histologic stages. TCRdb stores this immuneACCESS table with in-frame sequences only. Part of the clones is absent; in the studies checked, under half of the shortfall reflects unresolved V genes, and no reason is known for the rest. V, J and clone size are taken as reported in that table, and D and trimming were inferred from the DNA itself. The sample yields just over 6,500 clones; around 85% were counted once. The leading ten clones occupy more than 4.5% of the sample.

CDR1 SNHLY and CDR2 FYNNEI were looked up in the germline V gene. Relative to germline, V is 6 bases shorter and J is 4 bases shorter, with 13 bases between their ends. The CDR3 runs 14 amino acids, cysteine and phenylalanine included. Only CDR3 DNA remains: 42 bases, in frame from the first base. For this clone: Its antigen has not been determined. No per-base quality is available; no much larger clone lies one base away.

The V and J segments used are TRBV2 and TRBJ2-1, with the D gene not confidently named. This receptor was identified in a person aged 50-69 years with lung adenocarcinoma. Sequenced sample: FFPE invasive lung adenocarcinoma tissue. The cell subset or site label for this specimen denotes: frankly invasive lung adenocarcinoma (ADC). The CDR3 region reads CASSALSVYNEQFF. At the DNA level, the sequence is TGTGCCAGCAGCGCTTTGTCAGTGTACAATGAGCAGTTCTTC.